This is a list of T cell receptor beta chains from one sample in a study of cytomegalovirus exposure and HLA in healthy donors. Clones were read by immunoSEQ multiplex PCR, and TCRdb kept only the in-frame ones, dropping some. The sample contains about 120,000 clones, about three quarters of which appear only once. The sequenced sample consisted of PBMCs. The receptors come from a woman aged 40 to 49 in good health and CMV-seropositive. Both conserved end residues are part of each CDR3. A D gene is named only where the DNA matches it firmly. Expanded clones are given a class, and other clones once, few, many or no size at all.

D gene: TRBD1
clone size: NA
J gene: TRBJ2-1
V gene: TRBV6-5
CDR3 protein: CASSYTTGGEQFF
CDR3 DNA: TGTGCCAGCAGTTACACGACAGGGGGTGAGCAGTTCTTC

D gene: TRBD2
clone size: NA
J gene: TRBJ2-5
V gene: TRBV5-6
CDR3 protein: CASSLLLAGVQETQYF
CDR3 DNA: TGTGCCAGCAGCTTGTTGTTAGCGGGGGTCCAAGAGACCCAGTACTTC

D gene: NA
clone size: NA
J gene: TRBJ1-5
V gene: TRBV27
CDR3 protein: CASSRQPGQPQHF
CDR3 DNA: TGTGCCAGCAGCAGGCAGCCAGGGCAGCCCCAGCATTTT

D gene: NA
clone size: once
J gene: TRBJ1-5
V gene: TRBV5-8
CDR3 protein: CASSRRAVPRPQHF
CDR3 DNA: TGTGCCAGCAGCCGGAGGGCAGTTCCGCGGCCCCAGCATTTT

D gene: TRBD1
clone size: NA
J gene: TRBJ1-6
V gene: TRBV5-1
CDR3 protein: CASSLDRGLSPLHF
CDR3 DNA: TGCGCCAGCAGCTTAGACAGGGGGCTTTCACCCCTCCACTTT

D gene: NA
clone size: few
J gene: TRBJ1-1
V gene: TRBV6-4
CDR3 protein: CASSEQENTEAFF
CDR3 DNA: TGTGCCAGCAGTGAACAGGAGAACACTGAAGCTTTCTTT

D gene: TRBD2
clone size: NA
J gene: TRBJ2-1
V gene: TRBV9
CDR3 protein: CASSVGGTSGGANEQFF
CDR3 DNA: TGTGCCAGCAGCGTAGGCGGGACTAGCGGGGGGGCCAATGAGCAGTTCTTC

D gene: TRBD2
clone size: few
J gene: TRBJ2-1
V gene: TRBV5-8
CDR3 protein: CASSSAKGLANNEQFF
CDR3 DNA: TGTGCCAGCAGCTCCGCGAAGGGACTAGCCAACAATGAGCAGTTCTTC

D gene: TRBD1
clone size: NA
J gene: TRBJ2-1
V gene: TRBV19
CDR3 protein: CASSAGGRKDNEQFF
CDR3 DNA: TGTGCCAGTAGTGCAGGGGGCAGAAAGGACAATGAGCAGTTCTTC

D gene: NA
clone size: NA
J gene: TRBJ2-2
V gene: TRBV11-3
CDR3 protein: CASSLGPAKTGELFF
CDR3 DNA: TGTGCCAGCAGCTTAGGTCCAGCGAAGACCGGGGAGCTGTTTTTT

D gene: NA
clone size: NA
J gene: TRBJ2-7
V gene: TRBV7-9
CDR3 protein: CASSRGSGVEQYF
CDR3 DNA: TGTGCCAGCAGCAGGGGGTCAGGGGTCGAGCAGTACTTC

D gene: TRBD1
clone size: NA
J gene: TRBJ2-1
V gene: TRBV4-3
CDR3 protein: CASSQQGVSYNEQFF
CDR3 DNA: TGCGCCAGCAGCCAGCAGGGGGTCTCCTACAATGAGCAGTTCTTC

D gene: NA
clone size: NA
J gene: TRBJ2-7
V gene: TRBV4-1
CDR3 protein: CASSQTVIYEQYF
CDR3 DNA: TGCGCCAGCAGCCAGACAGTTATCTACGAGCAGTACTTC

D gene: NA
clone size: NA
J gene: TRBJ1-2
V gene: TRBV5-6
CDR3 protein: CASSLGSFNYGYTF
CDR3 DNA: TGTGCCAGCAGCTTGGGCAGTTTCAACTATGGCTACACCTTC

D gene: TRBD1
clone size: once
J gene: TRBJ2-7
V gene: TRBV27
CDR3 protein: CASSGQEQYEQYF
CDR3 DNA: TGTGCCAGCAGTGGACAGGAGCAATACGAGCAGTACTTC

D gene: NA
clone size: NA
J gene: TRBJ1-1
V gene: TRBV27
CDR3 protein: CASSLGLDWGEAFF
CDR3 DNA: TGTGCCAGCAGTTTAGGACTCGATTGGGGTGAAGCTTTCTTT

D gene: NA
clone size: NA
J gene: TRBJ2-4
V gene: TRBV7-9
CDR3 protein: CASSPQVAKNIQYF
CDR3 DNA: TGTGCCAGCAGCCCGCAGGTAGCCAAAAACATTCAGTACTTC

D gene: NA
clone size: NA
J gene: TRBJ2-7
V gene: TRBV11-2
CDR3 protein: CASSFTGPYEQYF
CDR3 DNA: TGTGCCAGCAGCTTTACAGGTCCCTACGAGCAGTACTTC

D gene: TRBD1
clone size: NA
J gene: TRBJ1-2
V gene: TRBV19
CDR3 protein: CASSTINRGGYTF
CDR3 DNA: TGTGCCAGTAGCACCATAAACAGGGGAGGCTACACCTTC

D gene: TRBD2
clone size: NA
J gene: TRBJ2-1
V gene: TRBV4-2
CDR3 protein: CASSQVEASGSYNEQFF
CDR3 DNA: TGTGCCAGCAGCCAAGTTGAGGCTAGCGGGTCTTACAATGAGCAGTTCTTC

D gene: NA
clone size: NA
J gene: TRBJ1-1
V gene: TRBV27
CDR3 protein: CASSPKGWFTEAFF
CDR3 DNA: TGTGCCAGCAGTCCAAAGGGGTGGTTCACTGAAGCTTTCTTT

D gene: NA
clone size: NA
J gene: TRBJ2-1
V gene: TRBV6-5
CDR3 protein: CASSYTVTSSYNEQFF
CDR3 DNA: TGTGCCAGCAGTTATACCGTTACGAGCTCCTACAATGAGCAGTTCTTC

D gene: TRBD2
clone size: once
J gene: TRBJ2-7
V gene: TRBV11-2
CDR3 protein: CASTPGGASYEQYF
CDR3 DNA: TGTGCCAGCACCCCGGGGGGGGCCTCCTACGAGCAGTACTTC

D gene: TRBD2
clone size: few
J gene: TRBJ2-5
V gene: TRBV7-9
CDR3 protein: CASSPPGLAGPGGGTQYF
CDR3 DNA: TGTGCCAGCAGTCCCCCTGGCCTAGCGGGGCCCGGCGGAGGGACCCAGTACTTC

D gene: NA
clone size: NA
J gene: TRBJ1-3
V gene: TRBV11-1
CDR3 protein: CASSFTGTGNTIYF
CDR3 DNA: TGTGCCAGCAGCTTTACAGGGACGGGAAACACCATATATTTT

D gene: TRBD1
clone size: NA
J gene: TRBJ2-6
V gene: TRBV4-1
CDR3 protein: CASSLSTGKFSGANVLTF
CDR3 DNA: TGCGCCAGCAGCCTATCGACAGGGAAATTCTCTGGGGCCAACGTCCTGACTTTC

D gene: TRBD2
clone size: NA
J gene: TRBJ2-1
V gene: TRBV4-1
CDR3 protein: CASSPTGGGGSYNEQFF
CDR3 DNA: TGCGCCAGCAGCCCCACAGGCGGCGGGGGTTCCTACAATGAGCAGTTCTTC

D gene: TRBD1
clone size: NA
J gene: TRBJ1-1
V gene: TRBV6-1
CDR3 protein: CASSPGTANTEAFF
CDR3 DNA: TGTGCCAGCAGCCCCGGGACAGCGAACACTGAAGCTTTCTTT

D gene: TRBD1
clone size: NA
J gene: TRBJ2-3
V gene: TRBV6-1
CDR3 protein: CASRADRGLTDTQYF
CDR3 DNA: TGTGCCAGCAGGGCGGACAGGGGCCTCACAGATACGCAGTATTTT